Listed below are T cell receptor beta chains from one sample, sequenced in a study of naive and memory T cell subsets. TCRdb ran MiXCR on the UMI-ligation and nested PCR reads and lists one entry per CDR3 protein. The sample lists more than 95,000 distinct CDR3 sequences, approximately 15% occurring once. The sequencing sample was made of naive CD8+ T cells from blood. Every receptor here comes from a human donor in good health. Each CDR3 is given with its conserved first and last residue. D genes are given only for firm matches. Size values are once, few and many counts, or a class for expanded clones, and some rows have none.

d_call	j_call	clone_size	v_call	cdr3_aa	cdr3_nt
NA	TRBJ2-1	NA	TRBV5-6	CASSLTVRISYNEQFF	TGTGCCAGCAGCTTAACGGTCAGGATTTCCTACAATGAGCAGTTCTTC
NA	TRBJ1-2	medium-sized	TRBV4-3	CASSQDAANYGYTF	TGCGCCAGCAGCCAAGATGCAGCGAACTATGGCTACACCTTC
NA	TRBJ1-1	few	TRBV14	CASSQEGHLNTEAFF	TGTGCCAGCAGCCAAGAGGGTCACCTGAACACTGAAGCTTTCTTT
NA	TRBJ1-2	NA	TRBV12-3/TRBV12-4	CASSTPGDNGYTF	TGTGCCAGCAGTACCCCAGGGGATAATGGCTACACCTTC
NA	TRBJ1-5	few	TRBV12-3/TRBV12-4	CASRRWDEGGINQPQHF	TGTGCCAGCAGACGCTGGGACGAGGGGGGGATAAATCAGCCCCAGCATTTT
NA	TRBJ2-5	many	TRBV7-9	CASSLAAGYGETQYF	TGTGCCAGCAGCTTAGCGGCAGGGTACGGAGAGACCCAGTACTTC
NA	TRBJ1-6	NA	TRBV19	CASSIPGSSPLHF	TGTGCCAGTAGTATTCCAGGGAGTTCACCCCTCCACTTT
TRBD1	TRBJ1-2	many	TRBV4-3	CASSQADRGLYGYTF	TGCGCCAGCAGCCAAGCCGACAGGGGGCTCTATGGCTACACCTTC
NA	TRBJ2-1	many	TRBV7-9	CAIQDSNEQFF	TGTGCCATCCAGGATAGCAATGAGCAGTTCTTC
NA	TRBJ2-1	few	TRBV29-1	CSVGGGTYNEQFF	TGCAGCGTTGGAGGGGGGACGTACAATGAGCAGTTCTTC
NA	TRBJ2-7	many	TRBV21-1	CASGRERDGRYEQYF	TGTGCCAGCGGCCGGGAGAGGGACGGGCGCTACGAGCAGTACTTC
NA	TRBJ2-7	few	TRBV5-5	CASSLQVSWSDEQYF	TGTGCCAGCAGCTTACAGGTCAGCTGGAGCGACGAGCAGTACTTC
NA	TRBJ1-2	many	TRBV27	CASSFTGAPNYGYTF	TGTGCCAGCAGTTTTACGGGGGCGCCTAACTATGGCTACACCTTC
TRBD2	TRBJ2-3	few	TRBV20-1	CSARLSGSSTDTQYF	TGCAGTGCCAGACTTAGCGGGTCTAGCACAGATACGCAGTATTTT
NA	TRBJ1-2	few	TRBV25-1	CASSESRSGIGYGYTF	TGTGCCAGCAGTGAATCTAGGTCAGGAATCGGCTATGGCTACACCTTC
NA	TRBJ2-1	NA	TRBV12-3/TRBV12-4	CASSRLGQGLPKISYNEQFF	TGTGCCAGCAGTCGTCTGGGGCAGGGACTTCCCAAAATATCCTACAATGAGCAGTTCTTC
NA	TRBJ1-1	many	TRBV24-1	CATSDPQGAEAFF	TGTGCCACCAGTGATCCCCAAGGGGCTGAAGCTTTCTTT
NA	TRBJ2-5	NA	TRBV14	CASSQLRNQETQYF	TGTGCCAGCAGCCAATTGAGAAACCAAGAGACCCAGTACTTC
NA	TRBJ1-5	NA	TRBV9	CASSVDGGANQPQHF	TGTGCCAGCAGCGTAGATGGGGGGGCGAATCAGCCCCAGCATTTT
NA	TRBJ1-1	NA	TRBV27	CASSLEQGPNTEAFF	TGTGCCAGCAGTTTGGAACAGGGCCCGAACACTGAAGCTTTCTTT
NA	TRBJ1-6	few	TRBV13	CASSQRATGDSPLHF	TGTGCCAGCAGCCAACGGGCGACAGGCGATTCACCCCTCCACTTT
TRBD2	TRBJ2-7	NA	TRBV29-1	CSVVAGNTYEQYF	TGCAGCGTAGTAGCGGGAAATACGTACGAGCAGTACTTC
NA	TRBJ2-1	few	TRBV29-1	CSASWSNEQFF	TGCAGCGCGAGCTGGAGCAATGAGCAGTTCTTC
TRBD1	TRBJ2-7	few	TRBV19	CASSIPRTGGIAYEQYF	TGTGCCAGTAGTATCCCCCGGACAGGGGGCATCGCCTACGAGCAGTACTTC
NA	TRBJ2-7	many	TRBV10-3	CAISPERDEQYF	TGTGCCATCAGTCCCGAGAGGGACGAGCAGTACTTC
NA	TRBJ2-7	few	TRBV21-1	CASSRRTRDRGDEQYF	TGTGCCAGCAGCCGCCGGACCCGGGACAGGGGCGACGAGCAGTACTTC
NA	TRBJ2-2	few	TRBV7-9	CASRYLGHALNTGELFF	TGTGCCAGCCGCTACCTCGGACACGCCCTGAACACCGGGGAGCTGTTTTTT
TRBD1	TRBJ1-1	few	TRBV20-1	CSAGTGATGAFF	TGCAGTGCCGGGACAGGGGCTACGGGGGCTTTCTTT
NA	TRBJ2-4	NA	TRBV7-2	CASSLSDYLAKNIQYF	TGTGCCAGCAGCCTCTCCGACTATCTAGCCAAAAACATTCAGTACTTC
TRBD2	TRBJ2-7	many	TRBV29-1	CSVEDGLAGAYEQYF	TGCAGCGTTGAAGATGGTCTAGCGGGAGCCTACGAGCAGTACTTC
TRBD2	TRBJ2-1	few	TRBV12-5	CASGLRGEREPIDNEQFF	TGTGCTAGTGGTTTGCGGGGGGAGCGGGAGCCTATTGACAATGAGCAGTTCTTC
TRBD2	TRBJ2-7	NA	TRBV27	CATGLAVSYEQYF	TGTGCCACGGGACTAGCGGTAAGCTACGAGCAGTACTTC
NA	TRBJ2-1	few	TRBV27	CATRIVNEQFF	TGTGCCACCCGCATAGTCAATGAGCAGTTCTTC
NA	TRBJ2-1	few	TRBV5-1	CASSLAQSRNEQFF	TGCGCCAGCAGCTTGGCCCAGTCTCGCAATGAGCAGTTCTTC
NA	TRBJ2-6	NA	TRBV30	CAWSVPYGLRVLTF	TGTGCCTGGAGTGTGCCCTACGGCCTTCGCGTCCTGACTTTC
NA	TRBJ2-7	NA	TRBV18	CASSPEFTSYEQYF	TGTGCCAGCTCACCGGAATTTACATCCTACGAGCAGTACTTC
NA	TRBJ1-6	many	TRBV12-3/TRBV12-4	CASSSGIYSYNSPLHF	TGTGCCAGCAGTTCCGGTATCTATTCCTATAATTCACCCCTCCACTTT
TRBD2	TRBJ2-1	few	TRBV28	CASTLGLAGSYNEQFF	TGTGCCAGCACCTTGGGACTAGCGGGATCCTACAATGAGCAGTTCTTC